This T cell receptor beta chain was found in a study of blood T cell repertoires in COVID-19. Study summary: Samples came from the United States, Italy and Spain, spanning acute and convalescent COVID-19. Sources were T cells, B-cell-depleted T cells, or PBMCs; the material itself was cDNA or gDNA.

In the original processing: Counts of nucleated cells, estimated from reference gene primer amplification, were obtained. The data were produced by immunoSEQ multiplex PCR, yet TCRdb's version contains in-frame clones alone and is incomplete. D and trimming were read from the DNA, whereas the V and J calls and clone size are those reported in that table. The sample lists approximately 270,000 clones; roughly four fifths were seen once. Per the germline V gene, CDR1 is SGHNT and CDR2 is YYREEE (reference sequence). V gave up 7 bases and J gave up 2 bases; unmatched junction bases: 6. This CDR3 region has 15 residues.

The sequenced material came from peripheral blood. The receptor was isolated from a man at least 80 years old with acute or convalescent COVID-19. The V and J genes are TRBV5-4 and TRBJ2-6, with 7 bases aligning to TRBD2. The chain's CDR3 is CASRGGGAGANVLTF. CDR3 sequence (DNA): TGTGCCAGCCGTGGGGGGGGTGCTGGGGCCAACGTCCTGACTTTC.